This T cell receptor (beta chain) was identified during a study of T cells in Graves' hyperthyroidism and ophthalmopathy. Overall study findings and caveats: Most thyroid clonotypes expanded above 0.001 appeared in blood too. Ophthalmopathy and stable hyperthyroidism were told apart by a 13 V-J model.

V dropped 4 bases and J dropped 5; count of bases not matched to a gene: 4. The CDR3 sequence is 13 residues long. Looked up from germline, CDR1 is SGHRS and CDR2 is YFSETQ. To note about this clonotype: Its matching antigen is unknown.

TCR beta CDR3 regions were amplified from RNA transcripts. The primer set for the first-round RT-PCR of the TCR CDR3 was HTBI. Using its own MiXCR run on the multiplex PCR reads, TCRdb lists one record per CDR3 protein. The sample has 450,000 to 700,000 distinct CDR3 sequences, under 60% seen once; the top ten hold around a fifth. Sequenced: peripheral blood or thyroid tissue (not recorded which). The chain combines TRBV5-1 with TRBJ1-1; 8 bases line up with TRBD1. The source of this sequence is an adult woman with Graves' disease, either hyperthyroidism or ophthalmopathy (not recorded which). The CDR3 loop is CASSSRGQTEAFF. The CDR3 DNA sequence: TGCGCCAGCAGCAGCAGGGGGCAAACTGAAGCTTTCTTT.